What follows are 20 T cell receptor beta chains derived from one specimen sequenced in a study of blood T cell repertoires in COVID-19. The method was immunoSEQ multiplex PCR; TCRdb's version includes in-frame clones alone and lacks a portion of them. The top ten clones hold approximately 5.1% of a sample with roughly 100,000 clones, 85% to 90% of them seen once. Sequencing was carried out using peripheral blood. All receptors come from a human donor in a cohort sampled during active COVID-19.

The V and J genes are TRBV18 and TRBJ1-5; weak D call: TRBD1 (5 bases). V was shortened by 10 bases and J by 9 bases, with 19 bases between the two germline ends. Germline CDR1 KGHSH, CDR2 LQKENI. The CDR3 spans 13 residues. The CDR3 reads CATTDNRQGPQHF. In DNA, the CDR3 is TGTGCCACCACGGACAACCGTCAAGGGCCCCAGCATTTT.

The chain is built from TRBV24-1 and TRBJ1-2; TRBD1 matches at 7 bases. This CDR3 comprises 14 residues. Trimming took 2 bases from V and 2 from J; bases not matched to a gene: 1. The V gene's germline CDR1 is KGHDR and CDR2 SFDVKD. The CDR3 loop reads CATSDSDRNYGYTF. The CDR3 DNA follows: TGTGCCACCAGTGATTCGGACAGGAACTATGGCTACACCTTC.

This chain connects TRBV2 to TRBJ2-1; the D gene is possibly TRBD1 (5 bases). The germline V gene has CDR1 SNHLY and CDR2 FYNNEI. V dropped 4 bases and J dropped 6 bases, with 16 bases sitting between them. The length of the CDR3 is 15 residues. Here the CDR3 DNA reads TGTGCCAGCAGTGCGGAAGGGGCGACTTCCAATGAGCAGTTCTTC. Its translation is CASSAEGATSNEQFF.

CDR3 sequence reads: CASSLIGGWENEQFF. The CDR3 coding sequence is TGTGCCAGCAGCTTGATCGGGGGGTGGGAGAATGAGCAGTTCTTC. The chain employs TRBV5-6 and TRBJ2-1; 7 bases agree with TRBD2. CDR1 SGHDT and CDR2 YYEEEE come from the germline V gene. This CDR3 spans 15 amino acids. J gave up 7 bases and V 1 base, and 8 bases lay outside the gene matches.

This chain joins TRBV7-6 and TRBJ2-3; tentatively, D is TRBD2 (7 bases). The CDR3 runs to 15 residues. V lost 3 bases and J 2 bases, leaving 12 bases between the germline ends. The germline V gene has CDR1 SGHVS and CDR2 FNYEAQ. The CDR3 loop reads CASSLGGPVTDTQYF. The CDR3 nucleotides are TGTGCCAGCAGCTTGGGGGGGCCGGTCACAGATACGCAGTATTTT. Complete variable domain (other parts from reference TRBV7-6 and TRBJ2-3): GAGVSQSPRYKVTKRGQDVALRCDPISGHVSLYWYRQALGQGPEFLTYFNYEAQQDKSGLPNDRFSAERPEGSISTLTIQRTEQRDSAMYRCASSLGGPVTDTQYFGPGTRLTVL.

The rearrangement links TRBV5-4 to TRBJ2-7; the match to TRBD1 covers 7 bases. Losses at the gene ends were 3 bases for V and 5 bases for J; bases not matched to a gene: 5. This CDR3 contains 13 residues. Germline CDR1 reads SGHNT; CDR2 reads YYREEE (reference sequence). CDR3 nucleotide sequence: TGTGCCAGCAGCTCGGGACAGCTGAACGAGCAGTACTTC. This sequence encodes CASSSGQLNEQYF.

The V gene is TRBV5-5, the J gene TRBJ2-7; possibly TRBD2 for D (5 bases). CDR3 length equals 12 residues. The germline V and J ends were trimmed by 0 bases and 4 bases, with 5 bases remaining between them. Germline V CDR1 and CDR2: SGHKS, YYEKEE (reference sequence). DNA for the CDR3: TGTGCCAGCAGCTTGGGAGGGTACGAGCAGTACTTC. It yields the protein CASSLGGYEQYF. The full variable domain, rest sourced from reference TRBV5-5 and TRBJ2-7, is DAGVTQSPTHLIKTRGQQVTLRCSPISGHKSVSWYQQVLGQGPQFIFQYYEKEERGRGNFPDRFSARQFPNYSSELNVNALLLGDSALYLCASSLGGYEQYFGPGTRLTVT.

The J gene is TRBJ2-3, the V gene TRBV7-7, with 7 bases that match TRBD1. This CDR3 comprises 15 residues. From germline, CDR1 is SSHAT and CDR2 FNYEAQ (reference sequence). Losses at the gene ends were 6 bases for V and 4 bases for J; bases not matched to a gene: 10. The CDR3 sequence: CASSPYRDRADTQYF. CDR3 sequence (DNA): TGTGCCAGCAGTCCCTACAGGGACAGAGCAGATACGCAGTATTTT.

The chain is built from TRBV4-1 and TRBJ2-1, with a possible D match to TRBD2 (7 bases). CDR1 is MGHRA and CDR2 is YSYEKL in the germline V gene. The ends were cut back, 0 bases at V and 9 bases at J, with 18 bases in the middle. The length of the CDR3 is 16 residues. The CDR3 loop reads CASSQDLWGGAFEQFF. The CDR3 nucleotides read TGCGCCAGCAGCCAAGATCTGTGGGGGGGGGCGTTTGAGCAGTTCTTC.

This chain's CDR3 is CASGSSGGGHRQPQHF. The DNA of the CDR3 is TGTGCTAGTGGTTCCTCGGGTGGGGGACATCGTCAGCCCCAGCATTTT. The chain recombines TRBV12-5 with TRBJ1-5, with D perhaps matching TRBD1 (6 bases). The V end lost 4 bases, the J end lost 6 bases, and 19 bases lay between the germline ends. The CDR3 spans 16 residues. Germline V gene lookup returns CDR1 LGHNT and CDR2 FRNRAP.

V is TRBV18 and J is TRBJ2-7, with 7 nucleotides matching TRBD1. This CDR3 has 13 residues. CDR1 KGHSH and CDR2 LQKENI come from the germline V gene. V trimming: 3 bases; J trimming: 3 bases; junction bases outside the gene matches: 2. The CDR3 sequence: CASSPWDSYEQYF. The CDR3 DNA is TGTGCCAGCTCACCTTGGGACAGCTACGAGCAGTACTTC.

The rearrangement joins TRBV11-3 to TRBJ1-1; D not resolved. V was clipped by 0 bases and J by 4 bases, with 12 bases between them. This CDR3 comprises 15 residues. CDR1 SGHNT and CDR2 YENEEA come from the germline V gene. The CDR3 loop is CASSLEIAGGTEAFF. CDR3 DNA: TGTGCCAGCAGCTTAGAGATAGCGGGAGGCACTGAAGCTTTCTTT.

The chain couples TRBV27 to TRBJ1-2; D gene unclear. The CDR3 contains 19 residues. CDR1 and CDR2 from the germline V gene are MNHEY and SMNVEV (reference sequence). The V and J ends lost 5 bases and 6 bases respectively, with 31 bases between them. CDR3 sequence reads: CASSQADAGALVRGDGYTF. Written as DNA, the CDR3 is TGTGCCAGCAGTCAAGCAGACGCGGGAGCCCTGGTGCGGGGAGATGGCTACACCTTC.

The chain is built from TRBV11-3 and TRBJ2-7, with D hard to call. Germline V gene lookup returns CDR1 SGHNT and CDR2 YENEEA. CDR3 length: 14 residues. Between the trimmed V and J ends, which lost 4 bases and 5 bases, there was a span of 15 bases. CDR3 protein: CASSSTYGNNEQYF. The CDR3 coding sequence is TGTGCCAGCAGCTCGACTTACGGCAACAACGAGCAGTACTTC.

V is TRBV3-1 (or the pseudogene TRBV3-2) and J is TRBJ2-7; TRBD2 might be the D (6 bases). CDR1 is LGHDT and CDR2 is YNNKEL in the germline V gene (reference sequence). Trimming shortened V by 1 base and J by 6 bases, and 10 bases separated the two germline ends. The CDR3 spans 13 residues. The CDR3 is CASSQVYGSEQYF. CDR3 nucleotide sequence: TGTGCCAGCAGCCAAGTTTACGGGAGCGAGCAGTACTTC.

The J gene is TRBJ2-3, the V gene TRBV6-5, with D possibly matching TRBD2 (5 bases). In germline, CDR1 is MNHEY, CDR2 SVGAGI. Trimming shortened V by 6 bases and J by 2 bases, and 12 bases separated the two germline ends. The CDR3 runs to 14 residues. This CDR3 is CASSRRTVTDTQYF. The CDR3 DNA follows: TGTGCCAGCAGCAGACGGACTGTCACAGATACGCAGTATTTT.

This chain joins TRBV11-2 and TRBJ2-3, with 8 bases fitting TRBD2. The CDR3 is 15 residues long. CDR1 is SGHAT, CDR2 FQNNGV, per germline. V lost 5 bases to trimming and J lost 1 base; unmatched junction nucleotides: 5. CDR3 sequence: CASSELAARTDTQYF. The CDR3 bases are TGTGCCAGCAGCGAACTAGCGGCTCGCACAGATACGCAGTATTTT.

This rearrangement joins TRBV7-2 to TRBJ2-7; 8 bases map to TRBD1. The CDR3 sequence is 15 residues long. The junction had 12 bases not matched to a gene; V was cut back by 6 bases and J by 5 bases. CDR1 and CDR2 (germline): SGHTA, FQGNSA. This chain's CDR3 is CASRTPGQGRDEQYF. In DNA form, the CDR3 reads TGTGCCAGCAGAACCCCTGGACAGGGACGTGACGAGCAGTACTTC.

CDR3 amino acids: CASSPGQGSEKLFF. CDR3 sequence (DNA): TGCGCCAGCAGCCCGGGACAGGGGAGTGAAAAACTGTTTTTT. The V and J genes are TRBV5-1 and TRBJ1-4, with 10 bases matching TRBD1. Germline CDR1 is SGHRS and CDR2 is YFSETQ. Trimming removed 4 bases from V and 7 bases from J; junction bases left unmatched: 4. The CDR3 length is 14 residues.

This sequence joins TRBV7-3 and TRBJ2-1, with 7 bases aligning to TRBD2. The CDR3 length is 14 residues. Germline lookup yields CDR1 SGHTA and CDR2 FQGTGA. V shed 5 bases, J shed 6 bases, and the junction held 7 bases outside the gene matches. As DNA, the CDR3 is TGTGCCAGCAGCCCTGGGACTATCACCAATGAGCAGTTCTTC. This translates into CASSPGTITNEQFF.